Presented here are 30 T cell receptor beta chains from one specimen sequenced in a study of blood T cells in healthy people across ages. Then a second PCR, running roughly 7 to 12 cycles, was carried out with a sample-barcoded 5' primer and a J-beta primer mix. TCRdb re-derived calls from the 5' RACE reads in MiXCR, one entry per CDR3 protein. This table holds 650,000 to 700,000 distinct CDR3 sequences, 32% found once. The sequencing input was blood. Source of these receptors: an elderly woman in good health.

This clonotype came up once. Compared with germline, one end of the junction differs, possibly owing to a read error. The chain has TRBV30 and TRBJ1-6, with D possibly TRBD1 on 6 matching bases. The CDR3 is 16 residues long. From germline, CDR1 is GTSNPN and CDR2 SVGIG (reference sequence). CDR3 region: CAWSDIVVRGNSPPHF. DNA of the CDR3: TGTGCCTGGAGCGACATCGTCGTCAGGGGTAATTCGCCCCCCCACTTT.

V gene TRBV27 combines with J gene TRBJ2-2; no definite D call. V gave up 5 bases and J gave up 6 bases, with 10 bases separating them. Germline CDR1 and CDR2: MNHEY and SMNVEV (reference sequence). This CDR3 comprises 13 residues. The CDR3 is CASSVARPGELFF. The CDR3 coding sequence is TGTGCCAGCAGTGTGGCTCGTCCCGGGGAGCTGTTTTTT.

For this clonotype: Its ends do not fully match the called genes, so a read error is possible. This chain connects TRBV5-1 to TRBJ1-5, with unresolved D. Germline CDR1 SGHRS, CDR2 YFSETQ. The CDR3 loop spans 15 amino acids. The CDR3 coding sequence is TGCGCCAGCGGCTTGGAGGTAGGCAGCAATCAGCCCCAGCATTTT. As protein: CASGLEVGSNQPQHF.

This sequence joins TRBV3-1 and TRBJ1-2; TRBD1 might be the D (5 bases). The V gene's germline CDR1 is LGHDT and CDR2 YNNKEL (reference sequence). This CDR3 region has 14 residues. V lost 4 bases and J 5 bases, leaving 14 bases between the germline ends. CDR3 sequence (DNA): TGTGCCAGCAGCCCCGAGGGGACTTTGTATGGCTACACCTTC. It translates to CASSPEGTLYGYTF.

A remark on this clonotype: Just one base apart from a much larger clone, this may be a read error. The chain is built from TRBV29-1 and TRBJ2-5, with TRBD2 as a possible D gene (6 bases). CDR1 is SQVTM and CDR2 is ANQGSEA in the germline V gene. Deletions cut 7 bases from V and 2 bases from J, with 14 bases between. This CDR3 region has 13 residues. For the CDR3, the DNA is TGCAGCGGTCCAGGGAGGTCACAAGAGACCCAGTACTTC. This translates into CSGPGRSQETQYF.

The chain has TRBV7-2 and TRBJ2-3; 7 bases align to TRBD2. The CDR3 spans 15 residues. Germline assignment: CDR1 SGHTA and CDR2 FQGNSA. V gave up 5 bases and J gave up 0 bases; unmatched junction bases: 5. The CDR3 DNA is TGTGCCAGCAGCCGATTTAGCGGGAGCACAGATACGCAGTATTTT. It codes for CASSRFSGSTDTQYF. The whole variable domain, filled in from reference TRBV7-2 and TRBJ2-3, reads GAGVSQSPSNKVTEKGKDVELRCDPISGHTALYWYRQSLGQGLEFLIYFQGNSAPDKSGLPSDRFSAERTGGSVSTLTIQRTQQEDSAVYLCASSRFSGSTDTQYFGPGTRLTVL.

The table lists this clonotype with many counts. The chain joins TRBV5-1 to TRBJ1-2, with TRBD1 identical over 8 bases. This CDR3 contains 16 residues. Germline CDR1 and CDR2: SGHRS and YFSETQ. V shed 0 bases and J 2 bases; nucleotides not matched to a gene: 6. CDR3 bases: TGCGCCAGCAGCTTGGGGGCAGGGGGCGAAAACTATGGCTACACCTTC. As protein: CASSLGAGGENYGYTF.

V is TRBV7-9 and J is TRBJ1-2; tentative D call: TRBD1 (5 bases). Germline V gene sequence: CDR1 SEHNR, CDR2 FQNEAQ (reference sequence). The V end was cut by 2 bases, the J end by 0 bases, with 10 bases between. The CDR3 covers 15 residues. The CDR3 protein is CASSLSGYANYGYTF. CDR3 bases: TGTGCCAGCAGCTTATCAGGGTACGCTAACTATGGCTACACCTTC.

The CDR3 sequence: CASSLTNREVSPLHF. Here the CDR3 DNA reads TGTGCCAGCAGTTTAACGAACAGGGAAGTTTCACCCCTCCACTTT. This chain links TRBV28 with TRBJ1-6; a possible D gene is TRBD1 (6 bases). Trimming cost V 2 bases and J 9 bases, with 14 bases left between them. This CDR3 is 15 amino acids long. Per the germline V gene, CDR1 is MDHEN and CDR2 is SYDVKM. Variable domain in full (rest from reference TRBV28 and TRBJ1-6): DVKVTQSSRYLVKRTGEKVFLECVQDMDHENMFWYRQDPGLGLRLIYFSYDVKMKEKGDIPEGYSVSREKKERFSLILESASTNQTSMYLCASSLTNREVSPLHFGNGTRLTVT.

With respect to this clonotype: A much larger clone lies a single base off, so this may be a read error. The CDR3 carries no conserved terminal phenylalanine or tryptophan, so it likely arises from a read error. The V and J genes are TRBV20-1 and TRBJ2-7; tentatively, D is TRBD1 (6 bases). V was trimmed by 6 bases and J by 0 bases, leaving 12 bases between them. The germline V gene encodes CDR1 DFQATT and CDR2 SNEGSKA (reference sequence). This CDR3 is built from 13 residues. The CDR3 nucleotides read TGCAGTGCCCCAGGACAGAGCTCCTACGAGCAGTACTGC. This translates into CSAPGQSSYEQYC.

This clonotype was observed many times. This sequence joins TRBV7-7 and TRBJ2-5; 8 nucleotides match TRBD1. V lost 5 bases to trimming and J lost 9 bases; unmatched junction nucleotides: 8. This CDR3 region has 13 residues. CDR1 is SSHAT and CDR2 is FNYEAQ in the germline V gene (reference sequence). CDR3 nucleotides: TGTGCCAGCAGCCCAGACAGGGGTAAGGCCCAGTACTTC. Protein sequence: CASSPDRGKAQYF.

This clonotype showed up many times. This sequence joins TRBV6-1 and TRBJ2-3; no reliable D call. This CDR3 has 14 residues. The ends were cut back, 7 bases at V and 0 bases at J, with 11 bases in the middle. Germline assignment: CDR1 MNHNS and CDR2 SASEGT. CDR3 coding DNA: TGTGCCAGCACCTTTTCCGTAAGCACAGATACGCAGTATTTT. It yields the protein CASTFSVSTDTQYF.

Only one count was recorded for this clonotype. The V call is TRBV7-2, the J call TRBJ2-7; 9 bases line up with TRBD1. Trimming cost V 3 bases and J 1 base; bases outside gene matches: 4. Germline CDR1 reads SGHTA; CDR2 reads FQGNSA. CDR3 length: 15 residues. The CDR3 protein is CASSFLGQGSYEQYF. CDR3 bases: TGTGCCAGCAGCTTCCTGGGACAGGGTTCCTACGAGCAGTACTTC.

The sample holds many counts of this clonotype. The chain employs TRBV7-8 and TRBJ2-3; D may be TRBD2 (6 bases). The germline CDR1 and CDR2 sequences are SGHVS and FQNEAQ. V was trimmed by 2 bases and J by 3 bases, leaving 12 bases between them. This CDR3 spans 15 amino acids. In DNA form, the CDR3 reads TGTGCCAGCAGCTTACCCGGGGGAACTACAGATACGCAGTATTTT. It yields the protein CASSLPGGTTDTQYF. The complete variable domain, with remaining parts taken from reference TRBV7-8 and TRBJ2-3, reads GAGVSQSPRYKVAKRGQDVALRCDPISGHVSLFWYQQALGQGPEFLTYFQNEAQLDKSGLPSDRFFAERPEGSVSTLKIQRTQQEDSAVYLCASSLPGGTTDTQYFGPGTRLTVL.

This clonotype has ten or more counts. CDR3 sequence: CASSYSGRTNQPQHF. CDR3 bases: TGTGCCAGCAGTTACTCGGGCAGGACCAATCAGCCCCAGCATTTT. The chain links TRBV6-5 to TRBJ1-5, with D uncertain. This CDR3 has 15 amino acids. V lost 0 bases and J 3 bases, leaving 9 bases between the germline ends. Looked up from germline, CDR1 is MNHEY and CDR2 is SVGAGI.

The V gene is TRBV6-6, the J gene TRBJ1-4; possible D gene TRBD1, 5 bases. The V end lost 2 bases, the J end lost 8 bases, and 9 bases lay between the germline ends. The CDR3 sequence is 13 residues long. In germline, CDR1 is MNHNY, CDR2 SVGAGI (reference sequence). DNA for the CDR3: TGTGCCAGCAGTTACGGGGGAGTCGAAAAACTGTTTTTT. This gives the protein CASSYGGVEKLFF.

On this clonotype: At one boundary the junction diverges from the germline segment, which might be a read error. The J gene is TRBJ2-5, the V gene TRBV20-1; TRBD2 matches 8 bases. The germline V gene encodes CDR1 DFQATT and CDR2 SNEGSKA (reference sequence). CDR3 length: 19 amino acids. CDR3 loop: CSARDQRDILADFDNEQYF. The CDR3 bases are TGCAGTGCTAGAGATCAAAGAGATATACTAGCGGACTTTGACAATGAGCAGTACTTT.

On this clonotype itself: A much more abundant neighbour one base away suggests this may be a read error. The chain uses TRBV6-5 and TRBJ2-7; 10 bases align to TRBD1. Germline CDR1 MNHEY, CDR2 SVGAGI. CDR3 size: 18 residues. The CDR3 DNA reads as TGTGCCAGCAGTTACGCACAAAAGACAGGGGGCACGTCCTGCGAGCAGTACTTC. This encodes CASSYAQKTGGTSCEQYF.

This clonotype is a singleton in its sample. The chain links TRBV5-5 to TRBJ2-5; D uncertain. V lost 1 base, J lost 0 bases, and 10 bases lay in between. Germline CDR1 is SGHKS and CDR2 is YYEKEE (reference sequence). This CDR3 spans 15 amino acids. The CDR3 region has the DNA TGTGCCAGCAGCTTGTGGGATTTGGACCAAGAGACCCAGTACTTC. Translating it yields CASSLWDLDQETQYF.

This rearrangement joins TRBV30 to TRBJ2-5, with 9 positions matching TRBD2. This CDR3 is 13 amino acids long. The germline V gene encodes CDR1 GTSNPN and CDR2 SVGIG (reference sequence). CDR3 DNA: TGTGCACTTCAAGCGGGGGGTGAAGAGACCCAGTACTTC. This translates into CALQAGGEETQYF.

In regard to this clonotype: The junction departs from germline at one end; a sequencing error may be responsible. The chain recombines TRBV18 with TRBJ1-2; maybe TRBD1 (5 bases). CDR1 is KGHSH and CDR2 is LQKENI in the germline V gene. CDR3 length: 14 amino acids. CDR3 nucleotides: TGTGCCAACTCACCAGGCAGGGAGAACTATGGCTACACCTTC. Translation gives CANSPGRENYGYTF.

The rearrangement links TRBV7-6 to TRBJ2-5; 14 nucleotides match TRBD2. The germline CDR1 and CDR2 sequences are SGHVS and FNYEAQ. The CDR3 is 16 residues long. V shed 5 bases and J 3 bases; nucleotides not matched to a gene: 5. The CDR3 reads CASSGPGLAGEETQYF. In DNA, the CDR3 is TGTGCCAGCAGCGGACCGGGACTAGCGGGAGAAGAGACCCAGTACTTC.

Details on this clonotype: The germline gene is not matched at one end of the junction; a read error may be the cause. The chain employs TRBV12-3 or TRBV12-4 and TRBJ1-2, with TRBD1 identical over 8 bases. The CDR3 has 15 residues. The CDR3: CARSLLLGQGHGYTF. For the CDR3, the DNA is TGTGCCCGCAGTTTGCTCCTCGGACAGGGTCATGGCTACACCTTC.

This clonotype was seen ten or more times. This rearrangement joins TRBV7-9 to TRBJ2-6; unclear D gene. With 5 bases removed from V and 0 bases from J, the gap between germline ends came to 8 bases. Germline-derived CDR1 and CDR2 are SEHNR and FQNEAQ (reference sequence). The length of the CDR3 is 15 residues. The CDR3 is CASSPHRSGANVLTF. In DNA, the CDR3 is TGTGCCAGCAGCCCCCACCGCTCTGGGGCCAACGTCCTGACTTTC. The whole variable domain, filled in from reference TRBV7-9 and TRBJ2-6, reads DTGVSQNPRHKITKRGQNVTFRCDPISEHNRLYWYRQTLGQGPEFLTYFQNEAQLEKSRLLSDRFSAERPKGSFSTLEIQRTEQGDSAMYLCASSPHRSGANVLTFGAGSRLTVL.

This clonotype was found many times. CDR3 amino acids: CASRTWTNKGGYEQYF. The DNA of the CDR3 is TGTGCCAGCAGGACATGGACTAACAAGGGAGGCTACGAGCAGTACTTC. J is TRBJ2-7 and V is TRBV3-1, with D possibly being TRBD2 (6 bases). Trimming took off 6 bases at V and 3 bases at J, with 21 bases between the two ends. This CDR3 has 16 residues. In germline, CDR1 is LGHDT, CDR2 YNNKEL (reference sequence).

This clonotype was detected only a few times. Just one base apart from a much larger clone, this may be a read error. The chain uses TRBV6-1 and TRBJ1-6; TRBD1 is a possible D gene (6 bases). Germline assignment: CDR1 MNHNS and CDR2 SASEGT. The length of the CDR3 is 15 residues. The CDR3 sequence is CASSESYRVDSPRHF. The CDR3 DNA is TGTGCCAGCAGTGAATCTTACAGGGTTGATTCACCCCGCCACTTT.

The table lists this clonotype with many counts. This sequence joins TRBV20-1 and TRBJ1-2; TRBD1 agrees at 8 bases. The germline gives CDR1 DFQATT, CDR2 SNEGSKA (reference sequence). Trimming at V came to 6 bases and at J to 1 base, leaving 4 bases not matched to a gene. CDR3 length equals 13 residues. CDR3 in DNA: TGCAGTGCCAGGACAGGGTTTAACTATGGCTACACCTTC. Translating gives CSARTGFNYGYTF.

The genes are TRBV12-3 or TRBV12-4 and TRBJ1-1; 8 nucleotides match TRBD1. The CDR3 length is 15 residues. The trim removed 6 bases at V and 5 bases at J, leaving 11 bases unmatched. The CDR3 DNA reads TGTGCCAGCAGCTTCCGTGCAGGGGGCGGGACTGAAGCTTTCTTT. Protein sequence: CASSFRAGGGTEAFF.

The genes are TRBV7-2 and TRBJ1-1; possible D gene TRBD1, 6 bases. V lost 5 bases and J 1 base, leaving 11 bases between the germline ends. The CDR3 length is 14 residues. CDR1 is SGHTA and CDR2 is FQGNSA in the germline V gene. The CDR3 DNA reads TGTGCCAGCAGCATAGACAGGTGGAACACTGAAGCTTTCTTT. Its translation: CASSIDRWNTEAFF.

At least ten counts were recorded for this clonotype. The chain joins TRBV20-1 to TRBJ2-4; D gene ambiguous. V was pared by 1 base and J by 1 base, with 8 bases between. Germline-derived CDR1 and CDR2 are DFQATT and SNEGSKA (reference sequence). CDR3 length: 14 residues. CDR3: CSARAVEAKNIQYF. CDR3 DNA sequence: TGCAGTGCTAGAGCTGTGGAGGCCAAAAACATTCAGTACTTC.